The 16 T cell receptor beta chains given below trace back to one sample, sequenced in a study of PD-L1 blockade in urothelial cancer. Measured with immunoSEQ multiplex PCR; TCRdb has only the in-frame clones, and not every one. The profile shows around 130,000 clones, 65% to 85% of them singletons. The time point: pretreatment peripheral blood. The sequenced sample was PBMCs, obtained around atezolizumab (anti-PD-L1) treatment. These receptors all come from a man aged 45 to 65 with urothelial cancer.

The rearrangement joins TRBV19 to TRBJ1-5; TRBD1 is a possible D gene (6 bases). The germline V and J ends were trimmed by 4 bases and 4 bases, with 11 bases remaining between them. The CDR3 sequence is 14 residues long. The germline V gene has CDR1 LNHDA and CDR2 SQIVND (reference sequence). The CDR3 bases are TGTGCCAGTAGTAGTTCGGACAGAAATCAGCCCCAGCATTTT. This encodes CASSSSDRNQPQHF.

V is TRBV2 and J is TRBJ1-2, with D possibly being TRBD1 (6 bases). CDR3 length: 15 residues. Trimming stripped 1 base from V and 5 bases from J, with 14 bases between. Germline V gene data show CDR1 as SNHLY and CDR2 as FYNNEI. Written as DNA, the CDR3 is TGTGCCAGCAGTGAAGGGACAGCGAACACTTATGGCTACACCTTC. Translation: CASSEGTANTYGYTF.

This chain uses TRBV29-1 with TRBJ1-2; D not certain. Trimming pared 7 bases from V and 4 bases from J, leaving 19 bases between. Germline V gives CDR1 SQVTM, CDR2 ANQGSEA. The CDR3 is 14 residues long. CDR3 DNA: TGCAGCGGGGTGGTGGCAGGAGGTGTCTATGGCTACACCTTC. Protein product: CSGVVAGGVYGYTF.

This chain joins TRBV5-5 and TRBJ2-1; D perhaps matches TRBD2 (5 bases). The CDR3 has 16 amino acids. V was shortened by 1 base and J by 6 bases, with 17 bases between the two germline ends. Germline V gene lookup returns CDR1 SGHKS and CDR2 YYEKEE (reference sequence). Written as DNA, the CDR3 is TGTGCCAGCAGCTTGTCGGGGTTCTCCTTTGGCAATGAGCAGTTCTTC. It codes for CASSLSGFSFGNEQFF.

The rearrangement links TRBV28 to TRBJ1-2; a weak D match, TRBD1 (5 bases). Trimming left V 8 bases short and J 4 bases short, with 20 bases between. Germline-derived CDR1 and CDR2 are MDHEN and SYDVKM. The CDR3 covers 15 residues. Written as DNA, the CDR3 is TGTGCCAGCGGGGAGAAGGGGAGGTTTGGCTATGGCTACACCTTC. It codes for CASGEKGRFGYGYTF.

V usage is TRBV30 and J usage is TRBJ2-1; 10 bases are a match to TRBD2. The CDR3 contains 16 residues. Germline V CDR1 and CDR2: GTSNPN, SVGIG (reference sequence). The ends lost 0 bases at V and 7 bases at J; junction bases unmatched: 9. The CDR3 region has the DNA TGTGCCTGGAGTGTAGGTTCTAGCGGGAGTTATAATGAGCAGTTCTTC. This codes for CAWSVGSSGSYNEQFF.

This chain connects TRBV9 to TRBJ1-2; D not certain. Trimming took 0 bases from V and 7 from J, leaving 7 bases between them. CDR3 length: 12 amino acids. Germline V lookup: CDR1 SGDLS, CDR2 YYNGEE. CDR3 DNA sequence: TGTGCCAGCAGCGTAGGGTTGCGTGGCTACACCTTC. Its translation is CASSVGLRGYTF.

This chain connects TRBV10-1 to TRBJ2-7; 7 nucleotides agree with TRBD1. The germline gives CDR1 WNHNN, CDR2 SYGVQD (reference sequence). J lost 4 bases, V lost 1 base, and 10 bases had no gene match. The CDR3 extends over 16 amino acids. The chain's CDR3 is CASSELTEGGQYEQYF. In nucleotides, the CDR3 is TGCGCCAGCAGTGAGTTAACTGAAGGGGGACAGTACGAGCAGTACTTC.

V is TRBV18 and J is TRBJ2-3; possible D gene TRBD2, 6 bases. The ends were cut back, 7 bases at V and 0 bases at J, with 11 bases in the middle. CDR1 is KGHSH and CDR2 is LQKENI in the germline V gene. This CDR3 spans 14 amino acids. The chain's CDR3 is CASLGLPSTDTQYF. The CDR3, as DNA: TGTGCCAGCTTGGGACTCCCTAGCACAGATACGCAGTATTTT.

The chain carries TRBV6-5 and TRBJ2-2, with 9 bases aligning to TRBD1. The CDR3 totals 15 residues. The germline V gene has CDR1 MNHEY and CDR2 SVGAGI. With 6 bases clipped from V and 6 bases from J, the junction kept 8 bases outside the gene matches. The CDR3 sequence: CASRRGDRDSGELFF. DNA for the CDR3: TGTGCCAGCAGGAGAGGGGACAGGGATTCCGGGGAGCTGTTTTTT.

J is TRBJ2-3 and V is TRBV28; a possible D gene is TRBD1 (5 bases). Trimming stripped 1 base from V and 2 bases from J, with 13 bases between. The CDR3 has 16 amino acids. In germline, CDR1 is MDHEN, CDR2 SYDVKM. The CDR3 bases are TGTGCCAGCAGTTTATCCCCGAGTGGGGCCACAGATACGCAGTATTTT. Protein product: CASSLSPSGATDTQYF.

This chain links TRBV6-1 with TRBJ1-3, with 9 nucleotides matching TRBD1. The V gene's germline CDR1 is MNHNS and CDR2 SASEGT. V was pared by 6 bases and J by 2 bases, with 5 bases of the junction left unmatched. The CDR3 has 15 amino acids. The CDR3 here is CASRAGTGPGNTIYF. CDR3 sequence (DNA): TGTGCCAGCAGAGCCGGGACAGGGCCTGGAAACACCATATATTTT.

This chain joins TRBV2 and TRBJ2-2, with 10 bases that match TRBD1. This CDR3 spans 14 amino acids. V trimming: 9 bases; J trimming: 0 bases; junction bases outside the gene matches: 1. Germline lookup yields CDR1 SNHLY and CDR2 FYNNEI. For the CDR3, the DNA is TGTGCCAGTGGGACAGGGGCGAACACCGGGGAGCTGTTTTTT. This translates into CASGTGANTGELFF.

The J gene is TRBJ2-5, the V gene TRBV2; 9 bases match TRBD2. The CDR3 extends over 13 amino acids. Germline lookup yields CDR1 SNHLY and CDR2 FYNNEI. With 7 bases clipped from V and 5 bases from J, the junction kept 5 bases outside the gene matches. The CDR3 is CASTGTSRETQYF. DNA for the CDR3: TGTGCCAGCACCGGGACTAGCAGGGAGACCCAGTACTTC.

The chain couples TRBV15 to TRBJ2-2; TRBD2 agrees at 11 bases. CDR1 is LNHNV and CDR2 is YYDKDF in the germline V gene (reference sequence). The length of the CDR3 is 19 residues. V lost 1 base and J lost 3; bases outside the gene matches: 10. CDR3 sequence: CATSRGFLAGGSDTGELFF. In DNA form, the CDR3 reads TGTGCCACCAGCAGAGGTTTTTTAGCGGGAGGGAGTGACACCGGGGAGCTGTTTTTT. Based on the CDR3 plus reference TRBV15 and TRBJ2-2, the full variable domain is DAMVIQNPRYQVTQFGKPVTLSCSQTLNHNVMYWYQQKSSQAPKLLFHYYDKDFNNEADTPDNFQSRRPNTSFCFLDIRSPGLGDTAMYLCATSRGFLAGGSDTGELFFGEGSRLTVL.

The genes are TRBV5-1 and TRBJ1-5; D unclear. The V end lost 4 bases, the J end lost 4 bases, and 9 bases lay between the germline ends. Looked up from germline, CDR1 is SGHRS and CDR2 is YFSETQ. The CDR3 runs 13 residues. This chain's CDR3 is CASSLLPNQPQHF. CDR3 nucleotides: TGCGCCAGCAGCCTACTCCCAAATCAGCCCCAGCATTTT.